These 10 T cell receptor beta chains share one sample of origin, sequenced in a study of blood T cell repertoires in COVID-19. TCRdb keeps only in-frame clones here, not all; method: immunoSEQ multiplex PCR. The table records 210,000 or so clones, 70% to 90% of them present only once. What was sequenced was PBMCs or T cells enriched from blood (not recorded which). The source is a young man with acute COVID-19.

CDR3 sequence: CASSRVITTNEKLFF. CDR3 bases: TGTGCCAGCAGTAGAGTTATTACAACTAATGAAAAACTGTTTTTT. The gene calls are TRBV2 and TRBJ1-4, with D hard to call. Deletions cut 5 bases from V and 0 bases from J, with 10 bases between. The CDR3 totals 15 residues. Germline-derived CDR1 and CDR2 are SNHLY and FYNNEI.

J is TRBJ2-2 and V is TRBV5-1; unclear D gene. Germline V CDR1 and CDR2: SGHRS, YFSETQ. This CDR3 has 13 residues. Trimming took off 4 bases at V and 0 bases at J, with 4 bases between the two ends. The CDR3 DNA reads as TGCGCCAGCAGCCCCTCGAACACCGGGGAGCTGTTTTTT. This gives the protein CASSPSNTGELFF.

The gene calls are TRBV11-2 and TRBJ2-7, with TRBD2 matching over 12 bases. V was clipped by 0 bases and J by 6 bases; unmatched bases: 0. CDR3 size: 14 residues. The germline gives CDR1 SGHAT, CDR2 FQNNGV. The CDR3 sequence: CASSLETSGGEQYF. The CDR3 region has the DNA TGTGCCAGCAGCTTAGAGACTAGCGGGGGCGAGCAGTACTTC.

V gene TRBV11-2 combines with J gene TRBJ2-1; perhaps TRBD2 as D (6 bases). This CDR3 region has 17 residues. V dropped 1 base and J dropped 1 base, with 14 bases sitting between them. The germline V gene encodes CDR1 SGHAT and CDR2 FQNNGV. The CDR3 nucleotides are TGTGCCAGCAGCTTAGCTCTTGGCGGGGTGTCCTACAATGAGCAGTTCTTC. Translating gives CASSLALGGVSYNEQFF.

The genes are TRBV9 and TRBJ1-3, with 7 bases that match TRBD1. V lost 5 bases and J lost 4; bases outside the gene matches: 6. Looked up from germline, CDR1 is SGDLS and CDR2 is YYNGEE. The CDR3 spans 14 residues. The CDR3: CASSPQGQGNTIYF. The CDR3 DNA is TGTGCCAGCAGTCCACAGGGGCAAGGAAACACCATATATTTT.

The chain has TRBV4-1 and TRBJ1-6; TRBD1 might be the D (6 bases). CDR1 and CDR2 from the germline V gene are MGHRA and YSYEKL. Trimming cost V 0 bases and J 10 bases, with 13 bases left between them. The CDR3 length is 15 residues. CDR3 protein: CASSQDTTGHSPLHF. In DNA form, the CDR3 reads TGCGCCAGCAGCCAAGATACGACAGGTCACTCACCCCTCCACTTT.

The chain couples TRBV5-6 to TRBJ2-2; 7 positions match TRBD1. The CDR3 loop spans 15 amino acids. CDR1 is SGHDT, CDR2 YYEEEE, per germline. With 3 bases clipped from V and 3 bases from J, the junction kept 5 bases outside the gene matches. The DNA of the CDR3 is TGTGCCAGCAGCTCGACAGGGATCTACACCGGGGAGCTGTTTTTT. This gives the protein CASSSTGIYTGELFF.

J is TRBJ1-1 and V is TRBV5-1; D gene uncertain. The CDR3 sequence is 13 residues long. The V gene's germline CDR1 is SGHRS and CDR2 YFSETQ. Trimming took 5 bases from V and 8 from J, leaving 16 bases between them. CDR3 DNA sequence: TGCGCCAGCAGGCCTTCGGATTTGGAGGAAGCTTTCTTT. Protein product: CASRPSDLEEAFF.

The rearrangement uses TRBV15 and TRBJ2-3, with TRBD2 matching 14 bases. CDR3 length: 15 amino acids. V shed 8 bases, J shed 6 bases, and the junction held 7 bases outside the gene matches. The germline CDR1 and CDR2 sequences are LNHNV and YYDKDF (reference sequence). The CDR3 sequence is CATRLAGGPGDTQYF. The CDR3 nucleotides read TGTGCCACCCGACTAGCGGGGGGGCCCGGGGATACGCAGTATTTT.

This clone was seen only a few times. The chain joins TRBV5-1 to TRBJ2-1, with 10 bases fitting TRBD2. Germline values: CDR1 SGHRS, CDR2 YFSETQ. V lost 0 bases and J lost 9; bases outside the gene matches: 6. The CDR3 has 15 amino acids. DNA for the CDR3: TGCGCCAGCAGCTTGGATAGCGGGGGGAATACTGAGCAGTTCTTC. This translates into CASSLDSGGNTEQFF. The whole variable domain, filled in from reference TRBV5-1 and TRBJ2-1, reads KAGVTQTPRYLIKTRGQQVTLSCSPISGHRSVSWYQQTPGQGLQFLFEYFSETQRNKGNFPGRFSGRQFSNSRSEMNVSTLELGDSALYLCASSLDSGGNTEQFFGPGTRLTVL.